Following are 28 T cell receptor beta chains from one sample sequenced in a study of beta chain features in type 1 diabetes. Sequenced material consisted of expressed TCRB transcripts (all of the isolated RNA was reverse transcribed). Method: immunoSEQ multiplex PCR; TCRdb's copy keeps in-frame clones and lacks some. The sample includes around 350,000 clones, 10% to 15% of them seen just once. Input material: naive CD4+ T cells from blood. The receptors derive from a man between 18 and 35 years old in good health.

The J gene is TRBJ1-2, the V gene TRBV29-1; D unclear. Germline lookup yields CDR1 SQVTM and CDR2 ANQGSEA. The CDR3 spans 14 residues. Deletions cut 6 bases from V and 4 bases from J, with 18 bases between. For the CDR3, the DNA is TGCAGCGTCCAACCGACCGGGGTCCGCTATGGCTACACCTTC. This translates into CSVQPTGVRYGYTF.

This chain connects TRBV5-5 to TRBJ2-2, with no clear D. There are 14 residues in the CDR3. The V gene's germline CDR1 is SGHKS and CDR2 YYEKEE (reference sequence). The V end was cut by 0 bases, the J end by 6 bases, with 9 bases between. The CDR3 coding sequence is TGTGCCAGCAGCTTGGCGAGATCGGCCGGGGAGCTGTTTTTT. It translates to CASSLARSAGELFF.

The chain links TRBV4-2 to TRBJ2-3; 11 bases match TRBD2. The CDR3 length is 18 residues. CDR1 is LGHNA, CDR2 YNFKEQ, per germline. V lost 5 bases, J lost 2 bases, and 12 bases stayed unmatched. The DNA for the CDR3 is TGTGCCAGCAGCTTGGCCTTGACTAGCGGGGATAACACAGATACGCAGTATTTT. Translation: CASSLALTSGDNTDTQYF.

The V call is TRBV9, the J call TRBJ1-2; tentative D call: TRBD1 (5 bases). This CDR3 is 14 amino acids long. Looked up from germline, CDR1 is SGDLS and CDR2 is YYNGEE. The germline V and J ends were trimmed by 3 bases and 4 bases, with 13 bases remaining between them. The CDR3 region has the DNA TGTGCCAGCAGCGCCGCGGGGCACCTCTATGGCTACACCTTC. Protein: CASSAAGHLYGYTF.

V is TRBV19 and J is TRBJ2-3; D perhaps matches TRBD2 (6 bases). Between the trimmed V and J ends, which lost 6 bases and 0 bases, there was a span of 13 bases. This CDR3 spans 15 amino acids. Germline CDR1 and CDR2: LNHDA and SQIVND (reference sequence). CDR3 nucleotides: TGTGCCAGTAGAAATGCGGGGCGAAGCACAGATACGCAGTATTTT. Amino acid sequence: CASRNAGRSTDTQYF.

The chain joins TRBV18 to TRBJ2-1, with TRBD2 identical over 7 bases. The germline CDR1 and CDR2 sequences are KGHSH and LQKENI. J gave up 3 bases and V 0 bases, and 5 bases lay outside the gene matches. The CDR3 totals 16 residues. CDR3 in DNA: TGTGCCAGCTCACCACCAGGGCTAGCGGTCTACAATGAGCAGTTCTTC. Encoded protein: CASSPPGLAVYNEQFF.

This chain joins TRBV5-8 and TRBJ1-5; D ambiguous. The CDR3 runs to 15 residues. Germline CDR1 is SGHTS and CDR2 is YDEGEE. V was pared by 4 bases and J by 0 bases, with 11 bases between. The CDR3 nucleotides are TGTGCCAGCAGCCCCCCCGTATATAGCAATCAGCCCCAGCATTTT. This gives the protein CASSPPVYSNQPQHF.

The chain links TRBV5-1 to TRBJ1-2, with 8 bases lining up with TRBD1. CDR1 is SGHRS and CDR2 is YFSETQ in the germline V gene. The CDR3 is 16 residues long. V was pared by 2 bases and J by 5 bases, with 11 bases of the junction left unmatched. CDR3: CASSLTGTGVLYGYTF. CDR3 DNA: TGCGCCAGCAGCTTAACCGGGACAGGAGTTTTATATGGCTACACCTTC.

The chain employs TRBV7-9 and TRBJ2-7, with TRBD2 identical over 9 bases. CDR1 is SEHNR, CDR2 FQNEAQ, per germline (reference sequence). V shed 1 base and J 3 bases; nucleotides not matched to a gene: 7. This CDR3 spans 16 amino acids. The CDR3 loop reads CASSLGLAGLNYEQYF. The CDR3, as DNA: TGTGCCAGCAGCTTAGGGCTAGCGGGGCTAAACTACGAGCAGTACTTC. The variable domain in full, with the rest retrieved from reference TRBV7-9 and TRBJ2-7, is DTGVSQNPRHKITKRGQNVTFRCDPISEHNRLYWYRQTLGQGPEFLTYFQNEAQLEKSRLLSDRFSAERPKGSFSTLEIQRTEQGDSAMYLCASSLGLAGLNYEQYFGPGTRLTVT.

This rearrangement joins TRBV10-3 to TRBJ2-2, with D possibly being TRBD2 (7 bases). Germline values: CDR1 ENHRY, CDR2 SYGVKD. The CDR3 has 15 amino acids. Trimming stripped 4 bases from V and 7 bases from J, with 16 bases between. The CDR3 sequence: CAISARGGRDGELFF. In DNA form, the CDR3 reads TGTGCCATCAGTGCCCGCGGGGGCCGGGACGGGGAGCTGTTTTTT.

A few counts support this clone. The J gene is TRBJ1-2, the V gene TRBV6-1, with a weak D call TRBD1 (5 bases). Deletions cut 3 bases from V and 4 bases from J, with 12 bases between. Looked up from germline, CDR1 is MNHNS and CDR2 is SASEGT. The CDR3 has 14 residues. CDR3 residues: CASSEAGLVYGYTF. The CDR3 DNA sequence: TGTGCCAGCAGTGAGGCAGGGTTGGTCTATGGCTACACCTTC.

DNA for the CDR3: TGTGCCAGCTCACCCGCCGGGGAGACCCAGTACTTC. Residues: CASSPAGETQYF. The rearrangement links TRBV18 to TRBJ2-5; D is ambiguous. This CDR3 has 12 residues. CDR1 and CDR2 from the germline V gene are KGHSH and LQKENI. With 3 bases removed from V and 5 bases from J, the gap between germline ends came to 7 bases.

V usage is TRBV5-1 and J usage is TRBJ1-1; D gene unclear. The CDR3 is made up of 14 amino acids. The germline V gene has CDR1 SGHRS and CDR2 YFSETQ. V dropped 0 bases and J dropped 4 bases, with 10 bases sitting between them. The CDR3 nucleotides are TGCGCCAGCAGCTTGGGGCAGGAGGGCACTGAAGCTTTCTTT. Translating it yields CASSLGQEGTEAFF.

The table lists this clone with a few counts. The CDR3 reads CASNTQGRNTGELFF. The CDR3 coding sequence is TGCGCCAGCAACACCCAGGGGCGTAACACCGGGGAGCTGTTTTTT. The V gene is TRBV5-1, the J gene TRBJ2-2; D possibly corresponds to TRBD1 (6 bases). The germline V and J ends were trimmed by 6 bases and 2 bases, with 14 bases remaining between them. The CDR3 has 15 residues. Germline CDR1 and CDR2: SGHRS and YFSETQ.

The chain joins TRBV7-3 to TRBJ2-2; 12 bases agree with TRBD2. The CDR3 runs to 15 residues. The ends lost 5 bases at V and 7 bases at J; junction bases unmatched: 5. Germline V gene data show CDR1 as SGHTA and CDR2 as FQGTGA. Here the CDR3 DNA reads TGTGCCAGCAGCCTAGCGGGAGGGCTGAGCGGGGAGCTGTTTTTT. Translating it yields CASSLAGGLSGELFF.

V is TRBV5-4 and J is TRBJ2-6; D gene uncertain. Trimming pared 1 base from V and 1 base from J, leaving 6 bases between. The CDR3 loop spans 15 amino acids. Germline CDR1 and CDR2: SGHNT and YYREEE (reference sequence). The CDR3 DNA follows: TGTGCCAGCAGCTTGCGGGTATCTGGGGCCAACGTCCTGACTTTC. This encodes CASSLRVSGANVLTF.

The sample holds many counts of this clone. The genes are TRBV7-2 and TRBJ2-3, with unresolved D. V lost 5 bases, J lost 8 bases, and 11 bases lay in between. This CDR3 comprises 12 residues. CDR1 is SGHTA, CDR2 FQGNSA, per germline. The CDR3 coding sequence is TGTGCCAGCAGCCTAGTGACTGGTACGCAGTATTTT. It encodes CASSLVTGTQYF.

This clone was recorded a few times. The gene calls are TRBV4-3 and TRBJ2-3; D remains unclear. This CDR3 is built from 15 residues. CDR1 is LGHNA and CDR2 is YSLEER in the germline V gene. V lost 0 bases and J lost 3, with 10 bases in between. CDR3 in amino acids: CASSQDVVGTDTQYF. For the CDR3, the DNA is TGCGCCAGCAGCCAAGATGTAGTCGGGACAGATACGCAGTATTTT.

The chain links TRBV11-3 to TRBJ2-7, with D perhaps matching TRBD1 (6 bases). Germline V gene sequence: CDR1 SGHNT, CDR2 YENEEA. V dropped 5 bases and J dropped 1 base, with 12 bases sitting between them. This CDR3 comprises 14 residues. Here the CDR3 reads CASSRDTISYEQYF. In DNA form, the CDR3 reads TGTGCCAGCAGCCGGGACACCATATCCTACGAGCAGTACTTC.

This clone was detected only a few times. The chain employs TRBV20-1 and TRBJ1-2; D is undetermined. CDR1 DFQATT and CDR2 SNEGSKA come from the germline V gene (reference sequence). V dropped 2 bases and J dropped 6 bases, with 7 bases sitting between them. This CDR3 has 11 amino acids. CDR3 nucleotide sequence: TGCAGTGCTAGAAAGCCGGATGGCTACACCTTC. This translates into CSARKPDGYTF.

This clone was detected a few times. The chain uses TRBV7-3 and TRBJ2-1; D not resolved. The V gene lost 0 bases and the J gene lost 8 bases, with 8 bases spanning the gap. The CDR3 spans 13 residues. Germline values: CDR1 SGHTA, CDR2 FQGTGA. The CDR3 loop reads CASSLTRGDEQFF. In nucleotides, the CDR3 is TGTGCCAGCAGCTTAACGCGCGGCGATGAGCAGTTCTTC. The full variable domain, completed using reference TRBV7-3 and TRBJ2-1, is GAGVSQTPSNKVTEKGKYVELRCDPISGHTALYWYRQSLGQGPEFLIYFQGTGAADDSGLPNDRFFAVRPEGSVSTLKIQRTERGDSAVYLCASSLTRGDEQFFGPGTRLTVL.

As regards this clone: One junction end does not reproduce the germline sequence, and a read error may be involved. This sequence joins TRBV7-7 and TRBJ2-1; 8 bases line up with TRBD2. This CDR3 comprises 15 residues. The germline V gene encodes CDR1 SSHAT and CDR2 FNYEAQ (reference sequence). The CDR3 sequence: CASSPGTRGWSEQFF. CDR3 coding DNA: TGTGCTAGCAGCCCCGGGACTAGGGGTTGGAGTGAGCAGTTCTTC.

This chain joins TRBV28 and TRBJ2-7; 8 positions match TRBD1. Germline V gene sequence: CDR1 MDHEN, CDR2 SYDVKM. The CDR3 spans 13 residues. The trim removed 7 bases at V and 4 bases at J, leaving 6 bases unmatched. The CDR3 spells CASTNWTGYEQYF. CDR3 bases: TGTGCCAGCACCAACTGGACAGGGTACGAGCAGTACTTC.

The V and J genes are TRBV19 and TRBJ2-3; 14 positions match TRBD2. This CDR3 is built from 17 residues. Germline CDR1 is LNHDA and CDR2 is SQIVND (reference sequence). Unmatched junction bases numbered 7, after V lost 3 bases and J lost 5 bases. The CDR3 coding sequence is TGTGCCAGTAGTATTCCGGGACTAGCGGGAGCGCAAGATACGCAGTATTTT. Its translation is CASSIPGLAGAQDTQYF. The whole variable domain, filled in from reference TRBV19 and TRBJ2-3, reads DGGITQSPKYLFRKEGQNVTLSCEQNLNHDAMYWYRQDPGQGLRLIYYSQIVNDFQKGDIAEGYSVSREKKESFPLTVTSAQKNPTAFYLCASSIPGLAGAQDTQYFGPGTRLTVL.

This chain links TRBV15 with TRBJ1-4; D is uncertain. The V end lost 4 bases, the J end lost 7 bases, and 16 bases lay between the germline ends. The CDR3 extends over 15 amino acids. In germline, CDR1 is LNHNV, CDR2 YYDKDF (reference sequence). CDR3: CATSTTRWFSEKLFF. CDR3 bases: TGTGCCACCAGCACCACTAGGTGGTTTAGTGAAAAACTGTTTTTT. Full variable domain (outside the CDR3, taken from reference TRBV15 and TRBJ1-4): DAMVIQNPRYQVTQFGKPVTLSCSQTLNHNVMYWYQQKSSQAPKLLFHYYDKDFNNEADTPDNFQSRRPNTSFCFLDIRSPGLGDTAMYLCATSTTRWFSEKLFFGSGTQLSVL.

Written as DNA, the CDR3 is TGTGCCAGCACCCCAGGGGGCATAGATACGCAGTATTTT. Translation: CASTPGGIDTQYF. V gene TRBV25-1 combines with J gene TRBJ2-3, with 8 bases matching TRBD1. V lost 7 bases, J lost 5 bases, and 5 bases stayed unmatched. CDR1 and CDR2 from the germline V gene are MGHDK and SYGVNS. The CDR3 consists of 13 residues.

The CDR3 loop is CASGIGGGDEAFF. The CDR3, as DNA: TGCGCCAGCGGAATTGGGGGGGGCGATGAAGCTTTCTTT. The chain carries TRBV5-1 and TRBJ1-1, with a possible D match to TRBD1 (6 bases). Trimming shortened V by 7 bases and J by 7 bases, and 17 bases separated the two germline ends. The germline V gene has CDR1 SGHRS and CDR2 YFSETQ. The CDR3 has 13 residues.

This clone has just a few counts. The chain combines TRBV28 with TRBJ2-7; the D gene is possibly TRBD1 (5 bases). CDR3 length: 15 amino acids. CDR1 and CDR2 (germline): MDHEN, SYDVKM. The V and J ends lost 7 bases and 5 bases respectively, with 21 bases between them. The CDR3, as DNA: TGTGCCAGCACTCCGTCGGGCAGGGTGAACGACGAGCAGTACTTC. Amino acid sequence: CASTPSGRVNDEQYF.